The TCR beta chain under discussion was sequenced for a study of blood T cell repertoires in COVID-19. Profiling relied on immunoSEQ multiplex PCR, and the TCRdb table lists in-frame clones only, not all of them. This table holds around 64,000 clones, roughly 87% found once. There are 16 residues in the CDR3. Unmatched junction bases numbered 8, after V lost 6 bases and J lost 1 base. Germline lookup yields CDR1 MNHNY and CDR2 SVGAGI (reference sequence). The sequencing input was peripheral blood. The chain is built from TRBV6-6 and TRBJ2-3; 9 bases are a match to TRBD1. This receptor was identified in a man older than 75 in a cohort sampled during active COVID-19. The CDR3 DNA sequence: TGTGCCAGCAGGCCATCGGACAGGGGACGCACAGATACGCAGTATTTT. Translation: CASRPSDRGRTDTQYF.